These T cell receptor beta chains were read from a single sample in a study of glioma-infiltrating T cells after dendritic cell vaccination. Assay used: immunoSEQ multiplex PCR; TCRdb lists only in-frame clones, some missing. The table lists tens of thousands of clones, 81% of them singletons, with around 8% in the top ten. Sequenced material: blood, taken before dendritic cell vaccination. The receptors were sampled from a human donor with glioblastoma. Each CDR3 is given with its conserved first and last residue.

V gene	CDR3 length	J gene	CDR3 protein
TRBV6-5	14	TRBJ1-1	CASRKGETDTEAFF
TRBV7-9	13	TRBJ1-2	CASSTQGQSGYTF
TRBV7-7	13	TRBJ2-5	CASSQTGRETQYF
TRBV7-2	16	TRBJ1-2	CASSLPLPTTDYGYTF
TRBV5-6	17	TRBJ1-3	CASSLGWALSSGNTIYF
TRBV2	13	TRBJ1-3	CASSSSSGNTIYF
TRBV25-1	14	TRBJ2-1	CASSYQRGEGEQFF
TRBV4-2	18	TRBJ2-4	CASSQDLVGRLAKNIQYF
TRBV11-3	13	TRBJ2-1	CASSFTGEGEQFF
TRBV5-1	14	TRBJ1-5	CASSREGGNQPQHF
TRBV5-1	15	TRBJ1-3	CASSPSPGQGNTIYF
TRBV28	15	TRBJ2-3	CASSLAGGRRDTQYF
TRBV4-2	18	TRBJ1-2	CASSQPFRGTSPNYGYTF
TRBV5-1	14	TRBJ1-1	CASAPGGMNTEAFF
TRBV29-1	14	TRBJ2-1	CSLKWDRRFNEQFF
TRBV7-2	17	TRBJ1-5	CASSLTGTGFSNQPQHF
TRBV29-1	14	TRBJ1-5	CSVLTGVGNQPQHF
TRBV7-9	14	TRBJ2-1	CATAYGTDYNEQFF
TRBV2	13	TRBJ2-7	CASSVRTSYEQYF
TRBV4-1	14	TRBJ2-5	CASSQGLREETQYF
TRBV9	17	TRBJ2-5	CASSVYLSTGEMETQYF
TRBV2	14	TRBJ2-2	CASSLLQANGELFF
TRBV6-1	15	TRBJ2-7	CASSEGGPEEYEQYF
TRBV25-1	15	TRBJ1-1	CASSEFDRENTEAFF
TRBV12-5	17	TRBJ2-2	CASGLVAGTGETGELFF
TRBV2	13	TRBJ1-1	CASSEYRDREAFF